Following are 8 T cell receptor beta chains from one sample sequenced in a study of T cells expressing NK-cell markers. With the 5' RACE reads reprocessed, TCRdb shows one record per CDR3 protein and no DNA. The sample's table shows a few hundred thousand distinct CDR3 sequences. The sequencing input was blood T cells: a sorted CD56 or NKG2C T cell subset, CD4+ or CD8+ T cells, or bulk PBMC T cells (not recorded which). These receptors came from a man between 18 and 29 years old in good health.

The chain is built from TRBV6-5 and TRBJ1-2; the D gene TCRdb calls, TRBD1, cannot be checked with no DNA. The CDR3 covers 14 residues. The V gene's germline CDR1 is MNHEY and CDR2 SVGAGI. CDR3 loop: CASRQGAGNYGYTF.

V and J are TRBV6-2 or TRBV6-3 and TRBJ2-1. CDR1 is MNHEY, CDR2 SVGEGT, per germline. The CDR3 extends over 15 amino acids. The CDR3 region is CASSFAGRSYNEQFF.

V gene TRBV10-2 combines with J gene TRBJ1-6. Germline V gene lookup returns CDR1 WSHSY and CDR2 SAAADI. The CDR3 spans 14 residues. The CDR3: CASSERNYNSPLHF.

The chain joins TRBV10-3 to TRBJ1-5; absent DNA, TCRdb's TRBD1 call cannot be checked. This CDR3 contains 15 residues. Germline CDR1 ENHRY, CDR2 SYGVKD. CDR3 sequence: CAISGTGLSNQPQHF.

The CDR3 region is CASSPKWDALDNEQFF. V usage is TRBV5-1 and J usage is TRBJ2-1. The CDR3 spans 16 residues. Germline V gene data show CDR1 as SGHRS and CDR2 as YFSETQ.

This chain connects TRBV9 to TRBJ1-1. The CDR3 loop spans 15 amino acids. Germline V gene lookup returns CDR1 SGDLS and CDR2 YYNGEE. The chain's CDR3 is CASSVDGRAVTEAFF.

This sequence joins TRBV14 and TRBJ2-5; absent DNA, TCRdb's TRBD1 call cannot be checked. The germline CDR1 and CDR2 sequences are SGHDN and FVKESK. The CDR3 totals 16 residues. The CDR3 protein is CASSLRTGSYQETQYF.

The rearrangement links TRBV20-1 to TRBJ2-1; TCRdb selects TRBD2, and the lack of DNA leaves this call unchecked. The germline V gene encodes CDR1 DFQATT and CDR2 SNEGSKA (reference sequence). There are 15 residues in the CDR3. This CDR3 reads CSASPGLAGEAEQFF.